This TCR beta chain comes out of a study of blood T cells in healthy people across ages. A second about 6 to 12 cycle PCR used barcoded and J-beta primers. TCRdb analysed the 5' RACE reads with MiXCR anew, one entry per CDR3 protein. The sample has hundreds of thousands of distinct CDR3 sequences; 62% are singletons. CDR3 size: 16 residues. With V trimmed by 5 bases and J by 2 bases, 10 bases remained unmatched. Germline assignment: CDR1 SGHVS and CDR2 FNYEAQ. The sample taken for sequencing was blood. The TCR originated in a man between 25 and 39 years old in good health. The chain is built from TRBV7-6 and TRBJ2-5, with 8 bases identical to TRBD1. The CDR3 here is CASSVTGAGSQETQYF. In nucleotides, the CDR3 is TGTGCCAGCAGCGTGACAGGGGCCGGGTCTCAAGAGACCCAGTACTTC.